This TCR beta chain is drawn from a study of immune evolution from preneoplasia to lung adenocarcinoma. Study outcomes and limitations: From normal lung to invasive adenocarcinoma, top clone frequencies appeared to decrease. Later-stage lesions appeared to have more T cells, more diversity, less clonality.

Profiling relied on immunoSEQ multiplex PCR, and the TCRdb table lists in-frame clones only, not all of them. The table lists 39,000 or so clones, roughly four fifths of them singletons, with roughly 4.7% in the top ten. After pathologic assessment, macro-dissection selected premalignant or tumor cells for extraction. Germline assignment: CDR1 MGHRA and CDR2 YSYEKL. The CDR3 has 13 residues. V gave up 0 bases and J gave up 4 bases, with 6 bases separating them. As for this clone: Its antigen is not identified.

Sequencing input: FFPE invasive lung adenocarcinoma tissue. The sequence came from a person between 55 and 69 years old with lung adenocarcinoma. The chain is built from TRBV4-1 and TRBJ1-2, with D unresolved. CDR3 loop: CASSQDLAYGYTF. The CDR3 bases are TGCGCCAGCAGCCAAGACTTGGCCTATGGCTACACCTTC.